These T cell receptor beta chains were read from a single sample in a study of cytomegalovirus exposure and HLA in healthy donors. Clones were read by immunoSEQ multiplex PCR, and TCRdb kept only the in-frame ones, dropping some. This sample has around 160,000 clones, with 60% to 80% found just once. The sequencing input was PBMCs. Every receptor here comes from a man aged 45-65 years in good health and CMV-seropositive. Each CDR3 is given with its conserved first and last residue.

j_call v_call cdr3_aa
TRBJ2-2 TRBV2 CASSVAGGGTAGELFF
TRBJ2-7 TRBV23-1 CASSQWTGGSSYEQYF
TRBJ2-7 TRBV7-2 CASSHPAGAYEQYF
TRBJ1-2 TRBV5-1 CASRPQGPNYGYTF
TRBJ1-5 TRBV7-8 CASSPRAGEFDNQPQHF
TRBJ1-4 TRBV2 CASRREDLLNEKLFF
. TRBV19 CASSIEGGFYEQYF
TRBJ2-7 TRBV6-5 CASRTYRDEQYF
TRBJ2-5 TRBV7-9 CASSLAGTEETQYF
TRBJ2-2 TRBV19 CATYQRTGTAGELFF
TRBJ2-5 TRBV7-9 CASSFPGQGEETQYF
TRBJ2-5 TRBV7-2 CASSLGRRSFQETQYF
TRBJ2-5 TRBV27 CASSFSTGHRGETQYF
TRBJ1-2 TRBV19 CASSIRRVESGYTF
TRBJ2-7 TRBV29-1 CSALTGDEQYF
TRBJ1-1 TRBV4-2 CASSQEAGLTEAFF
. TRBV27 CASSLSSNYEQYF
TRBJ2-7 TRBV9 CASSATGVNEQYF
TRBJ1-5 TRBV7-2 CASSLAGQHNQPQHF
TRBJ2-1 TRBV7-8 CASSLGLAGGRRIEQFF
TRBJ1-2 TRBV11-2 CASSLGKQRGYTF
TRBJ2-2 TRBV15 CATSIYTGELFF
TRBJ1-2 TRBV7-9 CASSPQGNYGYTF
TRBJ2-5 TRBV7-2 CASRVGAGETQYF
TRBJ1-2 TRBV6-5 CASSHAPSGSYTF
TRBJ2-3 TRBV2 CASRATGGIDTQYF
TRBJ2-2 TRBV12-5 CAAGLLNTGELFF
TRBJ1-5 TRBV5-4 CASHTQGSNQPQHF
TRBJ2-1 TRBV7-2 CASSLVWDRYNEQFF